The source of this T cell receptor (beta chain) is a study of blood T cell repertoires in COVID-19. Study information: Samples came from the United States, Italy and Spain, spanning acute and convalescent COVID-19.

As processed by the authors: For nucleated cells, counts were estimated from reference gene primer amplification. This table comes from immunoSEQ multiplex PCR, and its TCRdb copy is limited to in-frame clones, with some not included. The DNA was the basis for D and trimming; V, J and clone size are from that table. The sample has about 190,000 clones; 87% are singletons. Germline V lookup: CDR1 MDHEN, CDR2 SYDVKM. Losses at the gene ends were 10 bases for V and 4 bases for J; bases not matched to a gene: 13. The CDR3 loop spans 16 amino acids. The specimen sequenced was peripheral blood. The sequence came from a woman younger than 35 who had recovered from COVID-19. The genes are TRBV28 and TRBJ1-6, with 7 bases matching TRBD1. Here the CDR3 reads CATIRRGTAYNSPLHF. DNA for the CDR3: TGTGCCACGATTCGTAGGGGGACAGCATATAATTCACCCCTCCACTTT.